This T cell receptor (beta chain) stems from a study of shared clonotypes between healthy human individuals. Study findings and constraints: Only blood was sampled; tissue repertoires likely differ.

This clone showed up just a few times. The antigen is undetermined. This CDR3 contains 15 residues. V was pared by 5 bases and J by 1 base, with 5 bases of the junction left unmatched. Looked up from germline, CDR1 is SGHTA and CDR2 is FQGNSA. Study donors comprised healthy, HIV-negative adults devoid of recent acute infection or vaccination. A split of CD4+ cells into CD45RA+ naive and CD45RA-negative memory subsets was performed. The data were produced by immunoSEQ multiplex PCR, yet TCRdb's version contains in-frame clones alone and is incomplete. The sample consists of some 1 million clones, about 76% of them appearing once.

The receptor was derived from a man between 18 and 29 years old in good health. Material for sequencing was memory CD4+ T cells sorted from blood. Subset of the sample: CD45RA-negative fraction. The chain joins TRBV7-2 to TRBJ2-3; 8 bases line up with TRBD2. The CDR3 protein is CASSPRSGGTDTQYF. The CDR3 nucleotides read TGTGCCAGCAGCCCTCGTAGCGGGGGCACAGATACGCAGTATTTT.